This T cell receptor (beta chain) is from a study of cytomegalovirus exposure and HLA in healthy donors. Study at large: The same platform was used for the 130 or so validation repertoires as for the 600 to 700 first-cohort repertoires, as reported in a later analysis.

The CDR3 sequence is 13 residues long. The V end lost 3 bases, the J end lost 3 bases, and 6 bases lay between the germline ends. Per the germline V gene, CDR1 is SNHLY and CDR2 is FYNNEI. The assay was immunoSEQ multiplex PCR, and TCRdb's table has in-frame clones only and misses some. This repertoire shows over 200,000 clones, about 91% found once; its top ten account for around 3%. This chain uses TRBV2 with TRBJ2-1; D perhaps matches TRBD2 (6 bases). Source material: PBMCs. The receptor was derived from a woman aged 18-29 years in good health and CMV-seronegative. CDR3 protein: CASSETSYNEQFF. The CDR3 DNA follows: TGTGCCAGCAGTGAGACTAGCTACAATGAGCAGTTCTTC. Supplemented by reference TRBV2 and TRBJ2-1, the full variable domain reads EPEVTQTPSHQVTQMGQEVILRCVPISNHLYFYWYRQILGQKVEFLVSFYNNEISEKSEIFDDQFSVERPDGSNFTLKIRSTKLEDSAMYFCASSETSYNEQFFGPGTRLTVL.